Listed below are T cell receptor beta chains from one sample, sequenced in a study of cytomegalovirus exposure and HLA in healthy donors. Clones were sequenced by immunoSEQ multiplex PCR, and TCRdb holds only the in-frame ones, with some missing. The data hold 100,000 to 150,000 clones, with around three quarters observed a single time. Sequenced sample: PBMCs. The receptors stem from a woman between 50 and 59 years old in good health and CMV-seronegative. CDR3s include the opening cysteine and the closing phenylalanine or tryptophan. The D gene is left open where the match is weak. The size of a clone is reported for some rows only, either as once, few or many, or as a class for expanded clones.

cdr3_aa: CASSAGTSGSQYF
cdr3_nt: TGTGCCAGCAGCGCCGGGACTAGCGGGTCCCAGTACTTC
d_call: TRBD2
j_call: TRBJ2-5
clone_size: few
v_call: TRBV7-3

cdr3_aa: CATSYDVRGEQYF
cdr3_nt: TGTGCCACTTCTTATGACGTACGGGGGGAGCAGTACTTC
d_call: NA
j_call: TRBJ2-7
clone_size: NA
v_call: TRBV19

cdr3_aa: CASSLARSWTGGGEKLFF
cdr3_nt: TGTGCCAGCAGCTTAGCGCGTTCGTGGACAGGTGGTGGGGAAAAACTGTTTTTT
d_call: TRBD1
j_call: TRBJ1-4
clone_size: NA
v_call: TRBV7-6

cdr3_aa: CASSSGQVLYEQYF
cdr3_nt: TGTGCCAGCAGTTCCGGACAGGTCCTCTACGAGCAGTACTTC
d_call: TRBD1
j_call: TRBJ2-7
clone_size: NA
v_call: TRBV27

cdr3_aa: CASRSSTGGETQYF
cdr3_nt: TGTGCCAGCAGATCTTCGACAGGGGGCGAGACCCAGTACTTC
d_call: TRBD1
j_call: TRBJ2-5
clone_size: NA
v_call: TRBV27

cdr3_aa: CASSRGQGARGYTF
cdr3_nt: TGTGCCAGCAGTCGGGGACAGGGGGCGCGGGGCTACACCTTC
d_call: TRBD1
j_call: TRBJ1-2
clone_size: once
v_call: TRBV6-5

cdr3_aa: CASSFPGDGTDTQYF
cdr3_nt: TGTGCCAGCAGCTTCCCGGGAGATGGCACAGATACGCAGTATTTT
d_call: NA
j_call: TRBJ2-3
clone_size: NA
v_call: TRBV7-2

cdr3_aa: CASTSLAASTDTQYF
cdr3_nt: TGTGCCAGCACCTCACTAGCGGCTAGCACAGATACGCAGTATTTT
d_call: TRBD2
j_call: TRBJ2-3
clone_size: NA
v_call: TRBV2

cdr3_aa: CASSLLGTGSNYGYTF
cdr3_nt: TGTGCCAGCAGTCTGCTAGGGACAGGGTCGAACTATGGCTACACCTTC
d_call: TRBD1
j_call: TRBJ1-2
clone_size: NA
v_call: TRBV28

cdr3_aa: CASSQYSGAPREQYF
cdr3_nt: TGCGCCAGCAGCCAGTATAGCGGAGCGCCGCGAGAGCAGTACTTC
d_call: NA
j_call: TRBJ2-7
clone_size: NA
v_call: TRBV4-3

cdr3_aa: CASSYPLGGQAFF
cdr3_nt: TGTGCCAGCAGTTACCCCTTGGGGGGGCAAGCTTTCTTT
d_call: NA
j_call: TRBJ1-1
clone_size: NA
v_call: TRBV6-6

cdr3_aa: CASSAGTGANVLTF
cdr3_nt: TGTGCCAGCAGCGCGGGTACTGGGGCCAACGTCCTGACTTTC
d_call: NA
j_call: TRBJ2-6
clone_size: NA
v_call: TRBV9

cdr3_aa: CASSLGLAGGVYEQFF
cdr3_nt: TGTGCCAGCAGCTTAGGACTAGCGGGAGGAGTCTATGAGCAGTTCTTC
d_call: TRBD2
j_call: TRBJ2-1
clone_size: NA
v_call: TRBV7-2

cdr3_aa: CASSEEGPRGKEQYF
cdr3_nt: TGTGCCAGCAGTGAAGAAGGCCCGCGGGGGAAAGAGCAGTACTTC
d_call: TRBD2
j_call: TRBJ2-7
clone_size: NA
v_call: TRBV6-1

cdr3_aa: CAWSDTSGRRKTQYF
cdr3_nt: TGTGCCTGGAGTGATACTAGCGGGAGGAGAAAGACCCAGTACTTC
d_call: TRBD2
j_call: TRBJ2-5
clone_size: few
v_call: TRBV30

cdr3_aa: CASSGTGVSTDTQYF
cdr3_nt: TGTGCCAGCAGCGGGACAGGGGTGAGCACAGATACGCAGTATTTT
d_call: TRBD1
j_call: TRBJ2-3
clone_size: few
v_call: TRBV9

cdr3_aa: CASSFKGFAGANVLTF
cdr3_nt: TGTGCCAGCAGCTTCAAGGGGTTTGCTGGGGCCAACGTCCTGACTTTC
d_call: NA
j_call: TRBJ2-6
clone_size: NA
v_call: TRBV11-3

cdr3_aa: CASSETGSGIGELFF
cdr3_nt: TGTGCCAGCAGCGAGACAGGGTCGGGGATAGGGGAGCTGTTTTTT
d_call: TRBD1
j_call: TRBJ2-2
clone_size: few
v_call: TRBV9

cdr3_aa: CASSWDFNTGELFF
cdr3_nt: TGTGCCAGCAGTTGGGACTTCAATACCGGGGAGCTGTTTTTT
d_call: NA
j_call: TRBJ2-2
clone_size: NA
v_call: TRBV6-5

cdr3_aa: CASSPITGTGVEQYF
cdr3_nt: TGTGCCAGCAGCCCAATTACGGGGACAGGGGTCGAGCAGTACTTC
d_call: TRBD1
j_call: TRBJ2-7
clone_size: NA
v_call: TRBV7-2

cdr3_aa: CASIDSGTTDTQYF
cdr3_nt: TGTGCCAGTATTGATAGCGGGACCACAGATACGCAGTATTTT
d_call: TRBD2
j_call: TRBJ2-3
clone_size: NA
v_call: TRBV19

cdr3_aa: CASSQDTGGYPF
cdr3_nt: TGTGCCAGCAGCCAAGATACGGGTGGCTACCCCTTC
d_call: NA
j_call: TRBJ1-2
clone_size: NA
v_call: TRBV4-2

cdr3_aa: CASSLVPGGYTNTEAFF
cdr3_nt: TGTGCCAGCAGCTTAGTTCCGGGGGGGTATACGAACACTGAAGCTTTCTTT
d_call: NA
j_call: TRBJ1-1
clone_size: NA
v_call: TRBV11-1

cdr3_aa: CASSLPRDRVYGYTF
cdr3_nt: TGCGCCAGCAGCCTCCCGCGTGACAGGGTCTATGGCTACACCTTC
d_call: TRBD1
j_call: TRBJ1-2
clone_size: NA
v_call: TRBV4-1

cdr3_aa: CACGTGGSEQYF
cdr3_nt: TGTGCCTGCGGGACAGGGGGTAGCGAGCAGTACTTC
d_call: TRBD1
j_call: TRBJ2-7
clone_size: NA
v_call: TRBV30

cdr3_aa: CASSEVVRGRTGGYTF
cdr3_nt: TGTGCCAGCAGTGAAGTCGTAAGGGGGCGAACGGGTGGCTACACCTTC
d_call: TRBD1
j_call: TRBJ1-2
clone_size: once
v_call: TRBV6-1

cdr3_aa: CASSSQGRAVQETQYF
cdr3_nt: TGTGCCAGCAGCTCGCAAGGGAGGGCGGTCCAAGAGACCCAGTACTTC
d_call: TRBD2
j_call: TRBJ2-5
clone_size: NA
v_call: TRBV5-4

cdr3_aa: CASSVEGRGRTDTQYF
cdr3_nt: TGTGCCAGCAGCGTAGAGGGTAGGGGCCGCACAGATACGCAGTATTTT
d_call: NA
j_call: TRBJ2-3
clone_size: once
v_call: TRBV9

cdr3_aa: CASSAGQGNEQYF
cdr3_nt: TGTGCCAGCAGCGCCGGACAGGGAAACGAGCAGTACTTC
d_call: TRBD1
j_call: TRBJ2-7
clone_size: NA
v_call: TRBV6-1

cdr3_aa: CASSQEGAVFF
cdr3_nt: TGTGCCAGCAGCCAAGAAGGAGCCGTGTTTTTT
d_call: NA
j_call: TRBJ1-4
clone_size: NA
v_call: TRBV4-2

cdr3_aa: CASSLTSGASTDTQYF
cdr3_nt: TGTGCCAGCAGCTTAACTAGCGGGGCAAGCACAGATACGCAGTATTTT
d_call: TRBD2
j_call: TRBJ2-3
clone_size: NA
v_call: TRBV11-1

cdr3_aa: CASSALGASGSSDTQYF
cdr3_nt: TGTGCCAGCAGCGCCCTCGGGGCCAGCGGGAGTTCGGATACGCAGTATTTT
d_call: TRBD2
j_call: TRBJ2-3
clone_size: once
v_call: TRBV9

cdr3_aa: CAWRGQGYNEQFF
cdr3_nt: TGTGCCTGGCGAGGACAGGGGTACAATGAGCAGTTCTTC
d_call: TRBD1
j_call: TRBJ2-1
clone_size: NA
v_call: TRBV30

cdr3_aa: CASSSLAGYTDTQYF
cdr3_nt: TGTGCCAGCAGTTCCCTAGCGGGGTACACAGATACGCAGTATTTT
d_call: TRBD2
j_call: TRBJ2-3
clone_size: few
v_call: TRBV6-5

cdr3_aa: CAWSVGQESTEAFF
cdr3_nt: TGTGCCTGGAGTGTAGGACAGGAAAGCACTGAAGCTTTCTTT
d_call: TRBD1
j_call: TRBJ1-1
clone_size: NA
v_call: TRBV30

cdr3_aa: CASSYGSFYEQYF
cdr3_nt: TGTGCCAGCAGTTACGGCTCTTTCTACGAGCAGTACTTC
d_call: NA
j_call: TRBJ2-7
clone_size: once
v_call: TRBV6-5

cdr3_aa: CASSDQGTGTEAFF
cdr3_nt: TGTGCCAGCAGCGACCAGGGCACGGGCACTGAAGCTTTCTTT
d_call: NA
j_call: TRBJ1-1
clone_size: NA
v_call: TRBV7-3

cdr3_aa: CASSLAITGYNEQYF
cdr3_nt: TGTGCCAGCAGCTTAGCGATTACAGGGTATAACGAGCAGTACTTC
d_call: NA
j_call: TRBJ2-7
clone_size: once
v_call: TRBV7-2

cdr3_aa: CASSLRLAGVGELFF
cdr3_nt: TGTGCCAGCAGCTTAAGACTAGCGGGAGTCGGGGAGCTGTTTTTT
d_call: TRBD2
j_call: TRBJ2-2
clone_size: NA
v_call: TRBV7-3

cdr3_aa: CASSPRTSGTGELFF
cdr3_nt: TGTGCCAGCAGCCCGAGGACTAGCGGGACCGGGGAGCTGTTTTTT
d_call: TRBD2
j_call: TRBJ2-2
clone_size: once
v_call: TRBV7-3

cdr3_aa: CASSIVGTYEQYF
cdr3_nt: TGTGCCAGTAGTATAGTGGGCACCTACGAGCAGTACTTC
d_call: NA
j_call: TRBJ2-7
clone_size: NA
v_call: TRBV19

cdr3_aa: CSATPYNEQFF
cdr3_nt: TGCAGTGCTACTCCCTACAATGAGCAGTTCTTC
d_call: NA
j_call: TRBJ2-1
clone_size: NA
v_call: TRBV20-1